This paragraph covers one T cell receptor (beta chain) sequence. Germline V gene sequence: CDR1 LNHNV, CDR2 YYDKDF (reference sequence). The CDR3 spans 14 residues. Trimming removed 5 bases from V and 4 bases from J, with 14 bases in between. The data stem from a study of blood T cell repertoires in COVID-19. Study-level information: The United States, Italy and Spain were the sources of the acute and convalescent COVID-19 samples.

Assay used: immunoSEQ multiplex PCR; TCRdb lists only in-frame clones, some missing. This sample has about 130,000 clones, with roughly four fifths found just once. The sequence came from a human donor in a cohort sampled during active COVID-19. The J gene is TRBJ2-5, the V gene TRBV15; possibly TRBD1 for D (7 bases). The source material was peripheral blood. The CDR3 DNA follows: TGTGCCACCAGCGGCAGGGGGGCTGCAGAGACCCAGTACTTC. Translating it yields CATSGRGAAETQYF.